The 25 T cell receptor beta chains given below trace back to one sample, sequenced in a study of T cell responses to AZD1222 COVID-19 vaccine. The table came from immunoSEQ multiplex PCR; TCRdb's copy has only in-frame clones and leaves some out. The data show under 200,000 clones, about 93% seen once. Sample: peripheral blood, taken on day 0 of AZD1222 vaccination. The receptors here all came from an adult in good health.

The rearrangement links TRBV6-5 to TRBJ1-1; D gene ambiguous. CDR3 length: 14 amino acids. Trimming shortened V by 6 bases and J by 3 bases, and 14 bases separated the two germline ends. Germline V gene sequence: CDR1 MNHEY, CDR2 SVGAGI. The CDR3 DNA sequence: TGTGCCAGCAGCCCCGCCCTGGGATACACTGAAGCTTTCTTT. Its protein product is CASSPALGYTEAFF.

The chain uses TRBV7-8 and TRBJ1-1; D is unclear. Trimming shortened V by 2 bases and J by 8 bases, and 12 bases separated the two germline ends. CDR1 and CDR2 from the germline V gene are SGHVS and FQNEAQ. This CDR3 spans 13 amino acids. This CDR3 reads CASSLFETVEAFF. In DNA, the CDR3 is TGTGCCAGCAGCTTATTCGAGACCGTGGAAGCTTTCTTT. Supplemented by reference TRBV7-8 and TRBJ1-1, the full variable domain reads GAGVSQSPRYKVAKRGQDVALRCDPISGHVSLFWYQQALGQGPEFLTYFQNEAQLDKSGLPSDRFFAERPEGSVSTLKIQRTQQEDSAVYLCASSLFETVEAFFGQGTRLTVV.

The chain is built from TRBV6-2 or TRBV6-3 and TRBJ2-3; the match to TRBD2 covers 7 bases. Germline V lookup: CDR1 MNHEY, CDR2 SVGEGT. The V gene end was trimmed by 2 bases and the J gene end by 1 base; junction bases not matched to a gene: 9. The CDR3 has 17 amino acids. CDR3 in amino acids: CASSYRPRGTRTDTQYF. The DNA for the CDR3 is TGTGCCAGCAGTTACCGCCCGCGGGGGACCCGCACAGATACGCAGTATTTT.

This clone was recorded a few times. This chain uses TRBV6-4 with TRBJ1-5, with D hard to call. The CDR3 consists of 13 residues. Germline CDR1 reads MRHNA; CDR2 reads SNTAGT. Deletions cut 4 bases from V and 9 bases from J, with 13 bases between. The CDR3 nucleotides are TGTGCCAGCAGTGTTGGCGTTAATTGGCCCCAGCATTTT. It specifies CASSVGVNWPQHF.

The V call is TRBV15, the J call TRBJ2-1; 9 bases are shared with TRBD2. This CDR3 is built from 17 residues. V shed 2 bases and J 3 bases; nucleotides not matched to a gene: 8. CDR1 and CDR2 from the germline V gene are LNHNV and YYDKDF (reference sequence). The CDR3 loop is CATSRLPTSGLYNEQFF. The CDR3, as DNA: TGTGCCACCAGCAGACTGCCGACTAGCGGTCTCTACAATGAGCAGTTCTTC.

The rearrangement links TRBV10-1 to TRBJ2-5, with 9 bases matching TRBD2. V was clipped by 4 bases and J by 4 bases; unmatched bases: 1. The germline V gene encodes CDR1 WNHNN and CDR2 SYGVQD (reference sequence). The CDR3 runs to 13 residues. The CDR3 bases are TGCGCCAGCAGTGCGACTAGCGGAGAGACCCAGTACTTC. Its translation is CASSATSGETQYF.

The chain uses TRBV24-1 and TRBJ2-3, with 7 bases that match TRBD2. The germline V gene encodes CDR1 KGHDR and CDR2 SFDVKD. V dropped 4 bases and J dropped 6; count of bases not matched to a gene: 9. This CDR3 spans 15 amino acids. CDR3 bases: TGTGCCACCAGTGACCGGGGGGTGACAGCCGATACGCAGTATTTT. As protein: CATSDRGVTADTQYF.

V is TRBV5-1 and J is TRBJ1-2; tentative D call: TRBD1 (5 bases). The germline V gene encodes CDR1 SGHRS and CDR2 YFSETQ. V lost 4 bases, J lost 0 bases, and 16 bases lay in between. This CDR3 comprises 16 residues. The chain's CDR3 is CASSLNFRDSNYGYTF. The CDR3 nucleotides read TGCGCCAGCAGCCTAAACTTCCGGGACTCTAACTATGGCTACACCTTC.

The chain has TRBV5-1 and TRBJ2-6, with D tentatively TRBD1 (6 bases). V was clipped by 6 bases and J by 2 bases, with 15 bases between them. The CDR3 totals 16 residues. Germline loops: CDR1 SGHRS, CDR2 YFSETQ. CDR3: CASTTGSTAGANVLTF. The CDR3 DNA reads TGCGCCAGCACGACAGGATCCACGGCTGGGGCCAACGTCCTGACTTTC.

The chain employs TRBV3-1 (or the pseudogene TRBV3-2) and TRBJ2-7, with D unresolved. Germline values: CDR1 LGHDT, CDR2 YNNKEL (reference sequence). V was pared by 4 bases and J by 2 bases, with 6 bases between. The CDR3 extends over 12 amino acids. This CDR3 is CASSRLTYEQYF. In nucleotides, the CDR3 is TGTGCCAGCAGCCGGCTAACCTACGAGCAGTACTTC.

J is TRBJ2-5 and V is TRBV2; possibly TRBD1 for D (6 bases). V lost 3 bases and J 3 bases, leaving 11 bases between the germline ends. Germline assignment: CDR1 SNHLY and CDR2 FYNNEI. The CDR3 is 14 residues long. The CDR3 sequence: CASSDRGRKETQYF. The CDR3 DNA is TGTGCCAGCAGTGACAGGGGACGGAAAGAGACCCAGTACTTC. Filled out from reference TRBV2 and TRBJ2-5, the complete variable domain reads EPEVTQTPSHQVTQMGQEVILRCVPISNHLYFYWYRQILGQKVEFLVSFYNNEISEKSEIFDDQFSVERPDGSNFTLKIRSTKLEDSAMYFCASSDRGRKETQYFGPGTRLLVL.

In its sample, this clone was seen once. The CDR3 DNA follows: TGTGCCACTCGGGGGGCTAGCGGTGGGAATGAGCAGTTCTTC. This encodes CATRGASGGNEQFF. V gene TRBV15 combines with J gene TRBJ2-1, with D possibly being TRBD2 (7 bases). Trimming shortened V by 9 bases and J by 7 bases, and 19 bases separated the two germline ends. Germline-derived CDR1 and CDR2 are LNHNV and YYDKDF (reference sequence). CDR3 size: 14 residues.

J is TRBJ2-5 and V is TRBV2, with 7 bases aligning to TRBD2. The CDR3 length is 12 residues. CDR1 is SNHLY, CDR2 FYNNEI, per germline. V was pared by 8 bases and J by 7 bases, with 7 bases of the junction left unmatched. Written as DNA, the CDR3 is TGTGCCAGCGAGAGACTAGCAAGGACCCAGTACTTC. Translating it yields CASERLARTQYF.

A note on this clone: Other DNA sequences in the sample encode the same CDR3. Written as DNA, the CDR3 is TGCGCCAGCAGCTTGGCCGGGCCGAACACTGAAGCTTTCTTT. It yields the protein CASSLAGPNTEAFF. The chain is built from TRBV5-1 and TRBJ1-1; no definite D call. This CDR3 region has 14 residues. The germline gives CDR1 SGHRS, CDR2 YFSETQ. With 0 bases removed from V and 1 base from J, the gap between germline ends came to 7 bases.

The chain uses TRBV7-9 and TRBJ1-5, with no clear D. V was shortened by 3 bases and J by 3 bases, with 9 bases between the two germline ends. Germline CDR1 and CDR2: SEHNR and FQNEAQ (reference sequence). The CDR3 runs to 14 residues. CDR3 protein: CASSLGSVNQPQHF. CDR3 DNA sequence: TGTGCCAGCAGCTTGGGGTCGGTCAATCAGCCCCAGCATTTT.

In the case of this clone: A junction end diverges from the germline sequence, so it may reflect a read error. The rearrangement joins TRBV28 to TRBJ2-7, with D tentatively TRBD2 (6 bases). The germline CDR1 and CDR2 sequences are MDHEN and SYDVKM. The CDR3 contains 16 residues. The CDR3 region is CASSTVAGGPSNEQYF. CDR3 nucleotide sequence: TGTGCCAGCAGTACGGTAGCAGGAGGGCCCTCCAACGAGCAGTACTTC.

The chain is built from TRBV2 and TRBJ2-7, with D tentatively TRBD1 (7 bases). The CDR3 spans 19 residues. Per the germline V gene, CDR1 is SNHLY and CDR2 is FYNNEI. Trimming left V 5 bases short and J 6 bases short, with 32 bases between. DNA of the CDR3: TGTGCCAGCAGTAGGGGGGACAGTACTCTCCTTCGGGGGCCGCTCGAGCAGTACTTC. Translated: CASSRGDSTLLRGPLEQYF.

The chain uses TRBV5-1 and TRBJ1-2; D is undetermined. V gave up 0 bases and J gave up 8 bases, with 8 bases separating them. The CDR3 runs 12 residues. The germline V gene has CDR1 SGHRS and CDR2 YFSETQ. This chain's CDR3 is CASSLEGIGYTF. As DNA, the CDR3 is TGCGCCAGCAGCTTGGAAGGGATAGGCTACACCTTC.

The genes are TRBV7-6 and TRBJ2-6, with D maybe TRBD1 (7 bases). The CDR3 totals 20 residues. Germline CDR1 reads SGHVS; CDR2 reads FNYEAQ. Trimming took off 1 base at V and 0 bases at J, with 19 bases between the two ends. The CDR3 here is CASSLGGAGGRLSGANVLTF. The CDR3 bases are TGTGCCAGCAGCTTAGGGGGGGCAGGGGGTAGGCTCTCTGGGGCCAACGTCCTGACTTTC.

V is TRBV19 and J is TRBJ2-2; 10 bases match TRBD1. CDR3 length: 16 residues. Looked up from germline, CDR1 is LNHDA and CDR2 is SQIVND (reference sequence). Losses at the gene ends were 6 bases for V and 6 bases for J; bases not matched to a gene: 10. In DNA, the CDR3 is TGTGCCAGTAGCCCACCCGGACAGGGGGACCCCGGGGAGCTGTTTTTT. Its protein product is CASSPPGQGDPGELFF.

The chain carries TRBV2 and TRBJ2-1; 11 bases line up with TRBD2. Per the germline V gene, CDR1 is SNHLY and CDR2 is FYNNEI. Trimming removed 3 bases from V and 3 bases from J; junction bases left unmatched: 4. This CDR3 is built from 16 residues. CDR3 DNA: TGTGCCAGCAGTGATCTCGGGACTAGCGGCTACAATGAGCAGTTCTTC. Translated: CASSDLGTSGYNEQFF.

CDR3 nucleotide sequence: TGTGCCAGCAGTCCGAGAGTAGGGACCCAGTACTTC. Translated: CASSPRVGTQYF. This chain joins TRBV12-3 or TRBV12-4 and TRBJ2-5; D gene uncertain. This CDR3 region has 12 residues. V was shortened by 5 bases and J by 7 bases, with 11 bases between the two germline ends.

The genes are TRBV24-1 and TRBJ2-2, with TRBD2 matching over 10 bases. The length of the CDR3 is 18 residues. V was pared by 1 base and J by 7 bases, with 11 bases of the junction left unmatched. Germline CDR1 and CDR2: KGHDR and SFDVKD. In DNA form, the CDR3 reads TGTGCCACCAGTGATTTACCATTGACTAGCGGGCCCCGCGGGGAGCTGTTTTTT. It translates to CATSDLPLTSGPRGELFF.

The genes are TRBV28 and TRBJ1-1; the D is unclear. This CDR3 contains 13 residues. In germline, CDR1 is MDHEN, CDR2 SYDVKM. V gave up 7 bases and J gave up 4 bases, with 13 bases separating them. The CDR3 sequence is CASTFGFGTEAFF. CDR3 coding DNA: TGTGCCAGCACTTTTGGGTTTGGCACTGAAGCTTTCTTT.

The V gene is TRBV6-5, the J gene TRBJ2-1; a possible D gene is TRBD1 (5 bases). Germline V gene data show CDR1 as MNHEY and CDR2 as SVGAGI. This CDR3 spans 14 amino acids. V lost 5 bases, J lost 1 base, and 9 bases lay in between. CDR3 loop: CASSIPGSYNEQFF. CDR3 sequence (DNA): TGTGCCAGCAGTATCCCAGGGTCCTACAATGAGCAGTTCTTC.